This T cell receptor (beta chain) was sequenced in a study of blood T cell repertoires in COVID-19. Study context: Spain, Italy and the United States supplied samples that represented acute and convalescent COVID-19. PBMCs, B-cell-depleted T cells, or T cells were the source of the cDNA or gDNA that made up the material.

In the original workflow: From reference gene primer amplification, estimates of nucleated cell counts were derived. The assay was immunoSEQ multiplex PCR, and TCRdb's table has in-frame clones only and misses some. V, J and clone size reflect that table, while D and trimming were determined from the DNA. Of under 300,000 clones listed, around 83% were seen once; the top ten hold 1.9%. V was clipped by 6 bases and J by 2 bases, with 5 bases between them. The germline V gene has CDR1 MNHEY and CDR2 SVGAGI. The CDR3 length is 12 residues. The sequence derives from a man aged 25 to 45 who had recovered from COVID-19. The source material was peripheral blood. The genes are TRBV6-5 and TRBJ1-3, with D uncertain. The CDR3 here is CASSQTGNTIYF. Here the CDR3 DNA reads TGTGCCAGCAGCCAAACTGGAAACACCATATATTTT.